This TCR beta chain was identified in a study of blood T cell repertoires in COVID-19. The table came from immunoSEQ multiplex PCR; TCRdb's copy has only in-frame clones and leaves some out. The sample yields a few hundred thousand clones, around 84% seen once. CDR1 is SGHTA and CDR2 is FQGTGA in the germline V gene. The V and J ends lost 5 bases and 3 bases respectively, with 13 bases between them. The CDR3 runs 14 residues. The receptor comes from a man aged 55 to 70 with acute or convalescent COVID-19. This sequence joins TRBV7-3 and TRBJ1-1; possible D gene TRBD1, 5 bases. The material sequenced was peripheral blood. CDR3 sequence: CASSQDSGDTEAFF. CDR3 DNA: TGTGCCAGCAGCCAAGACAGCGGGGACACTGAAGCTTTCTTT. The variable domain in full, with the rest retrieved from reference TRBV7-3 and TRBJ1-1, is GAGVSQTPSNKVTEKGKYVELRCDPISGHTALYWYRQSLGQGPEFLIYFQGTGAADDSGLPNDRFFAVRPEGSVSTLKIQRTERGDSAVYLCASSQDSGDTEAFFGQGTRLTVV.